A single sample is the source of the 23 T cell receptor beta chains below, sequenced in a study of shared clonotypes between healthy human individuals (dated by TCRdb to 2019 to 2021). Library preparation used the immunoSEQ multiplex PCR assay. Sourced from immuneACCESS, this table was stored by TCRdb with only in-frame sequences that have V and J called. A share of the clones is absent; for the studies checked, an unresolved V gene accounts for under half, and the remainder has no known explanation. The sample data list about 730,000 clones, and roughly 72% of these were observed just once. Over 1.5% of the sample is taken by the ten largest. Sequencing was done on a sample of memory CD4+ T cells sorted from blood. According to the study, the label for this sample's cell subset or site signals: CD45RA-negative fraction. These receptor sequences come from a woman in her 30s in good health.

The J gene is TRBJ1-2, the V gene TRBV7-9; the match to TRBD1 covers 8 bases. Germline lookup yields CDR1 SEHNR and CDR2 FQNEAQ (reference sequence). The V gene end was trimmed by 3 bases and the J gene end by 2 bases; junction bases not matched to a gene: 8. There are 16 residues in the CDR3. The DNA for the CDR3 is TGTGCCAGCAGCTTGGCAGGGGGCGCCGGGAACTATGGCTACACCTTC. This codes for CASSLAGGAGNYGYTF.

The CDR3 spells CATQDRTNEKLFF. Here the CDR3 DNA reads TGTGCCACCCAGGACCGAACTAATGAAAAACTGTTTTTT. The chain links TRBV10-3 to TRBJ1-4; D gene ambiguous. Per the germline V gene, CDR1 is ENHRY and CDR2 is SYGVKD. V shed 10 bases and J shed 1 base, with 10 bases lying between them. The CDR3 extends over 13 amino acids.

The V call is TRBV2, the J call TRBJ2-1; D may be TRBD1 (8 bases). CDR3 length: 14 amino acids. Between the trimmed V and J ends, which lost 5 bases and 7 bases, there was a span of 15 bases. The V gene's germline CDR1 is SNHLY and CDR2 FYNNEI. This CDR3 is CASSTGQGGNEQFF. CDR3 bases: TGTGCCAGCAGTACAGGACAGGGAGGGAATGAGCAGTTCTTC.

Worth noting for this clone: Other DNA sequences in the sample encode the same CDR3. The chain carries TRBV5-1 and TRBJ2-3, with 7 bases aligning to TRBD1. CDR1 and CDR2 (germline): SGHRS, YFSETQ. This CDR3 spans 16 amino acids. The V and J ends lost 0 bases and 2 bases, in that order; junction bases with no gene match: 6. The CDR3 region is CASSLAQGPSTDTQYF. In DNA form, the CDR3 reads TGCGCCAGCAGCTTGGCACAGGGGCCCTCCACAGATACGCAGTATTTT.

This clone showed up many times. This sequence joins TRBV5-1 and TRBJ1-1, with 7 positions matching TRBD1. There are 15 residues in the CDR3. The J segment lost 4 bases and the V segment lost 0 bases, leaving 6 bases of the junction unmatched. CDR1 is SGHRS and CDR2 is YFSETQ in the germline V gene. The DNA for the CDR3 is TGCGCCAGCAGCTTGGAGACAGGGTCGGTCACTGAAGCTTTCTTT. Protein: CASSLETGSVTEAFF.

The CDR3 nucleotides are TGTGCCAGCAGCTCGCCGCCGGGCCCGAACCGCACAGATACGCAGTATTTT. Its translation is CASSSPPGPNRTDTQYF. V and J are TRBV7-3 and TRBJ2-3; D gene ambiguous. CDR3 length: 17 residues. With 4 bases removed from V and 1 base from J, the gap between germline ends came to 18 bases. The germline CDR1 and CDR2 sequences are SGHTA and FQGTGA.

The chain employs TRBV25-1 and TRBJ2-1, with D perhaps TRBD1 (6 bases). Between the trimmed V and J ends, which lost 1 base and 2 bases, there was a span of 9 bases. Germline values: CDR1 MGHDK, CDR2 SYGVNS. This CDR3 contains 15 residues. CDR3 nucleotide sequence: TGTGCCAGCAGTGAATCAGGGGCTGCCTACAATGAGCAGTTCTTC. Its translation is CASSESGAAYNEQFF.

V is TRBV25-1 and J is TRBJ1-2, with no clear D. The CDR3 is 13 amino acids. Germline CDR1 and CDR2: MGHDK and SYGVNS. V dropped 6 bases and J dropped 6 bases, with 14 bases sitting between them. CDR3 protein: CASRPGGQHGYTF. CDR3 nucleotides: TGTGCCAGCAGACCCGGTGGCCAGCATGGCTACACCTTC.

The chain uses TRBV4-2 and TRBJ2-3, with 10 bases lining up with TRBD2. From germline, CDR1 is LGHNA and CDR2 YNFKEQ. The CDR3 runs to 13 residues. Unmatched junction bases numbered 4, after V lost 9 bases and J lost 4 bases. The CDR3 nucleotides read TGTGCCAGTAAGCGGGAGGGTGCAGATACGCAGTATTTT. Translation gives CASKREGADTQYF.

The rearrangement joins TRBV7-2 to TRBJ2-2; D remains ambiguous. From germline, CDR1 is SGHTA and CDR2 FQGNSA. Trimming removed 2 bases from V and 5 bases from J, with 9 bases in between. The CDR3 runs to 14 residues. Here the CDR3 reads CASSLIQKTGELFF. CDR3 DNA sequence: TGTGCCAGCAGCTTAATCCAGAAGACCGGGGAGCTGTTTTTT.

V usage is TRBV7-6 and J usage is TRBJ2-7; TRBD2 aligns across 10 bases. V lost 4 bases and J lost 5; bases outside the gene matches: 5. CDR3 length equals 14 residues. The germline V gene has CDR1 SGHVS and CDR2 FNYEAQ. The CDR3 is CASSSKAGGDEQYF. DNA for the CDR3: TGTGCCAGCAGCTCTAAAGCGGGAGGGGACGAGCAGTACTTC.

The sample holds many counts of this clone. The CDR3 is CARPTGTGVSYEQYF. CDR3 in DNA: TGTGCCAGGCCAACCGGGACAGGGGTTTCCTACGAGCAGTACTTC. The gene calls are TRBV6-1 and TRBJ2-7, with TRBD1 identical over 10 bases. V lost 9 bases and J lost 1; bases outside the gene matches: 9. The length of the CDR3 is 15 residues. CDR1 is MNHNS, CDR2 SASEGT, per germline.

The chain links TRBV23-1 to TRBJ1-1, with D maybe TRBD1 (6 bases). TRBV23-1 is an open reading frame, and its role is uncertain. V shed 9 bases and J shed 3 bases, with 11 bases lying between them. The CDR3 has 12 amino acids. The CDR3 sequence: CARTRGDTEAFF. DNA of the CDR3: TGCGCCAGGACCAGGGGTGACACTGAAGCTTTCTTT.

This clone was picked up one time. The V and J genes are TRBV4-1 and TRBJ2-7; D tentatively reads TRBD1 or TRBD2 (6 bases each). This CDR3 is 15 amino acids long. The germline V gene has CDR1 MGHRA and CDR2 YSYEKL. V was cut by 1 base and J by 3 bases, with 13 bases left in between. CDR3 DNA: TGCGCCAGCAGCCAAGCCCCGGGGGACAACTACGAGCAGTACTTC. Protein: CASSQAPGDNYEQYF.

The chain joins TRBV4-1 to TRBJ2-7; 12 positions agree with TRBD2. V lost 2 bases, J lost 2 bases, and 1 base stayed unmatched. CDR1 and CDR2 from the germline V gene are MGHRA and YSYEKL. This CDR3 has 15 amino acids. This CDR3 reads CASSQPSGRAYEQYF. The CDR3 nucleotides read TGCGCCAGCAGCCAACCTAGCGGGAGGGCCTACGAGCAGTACTTC.

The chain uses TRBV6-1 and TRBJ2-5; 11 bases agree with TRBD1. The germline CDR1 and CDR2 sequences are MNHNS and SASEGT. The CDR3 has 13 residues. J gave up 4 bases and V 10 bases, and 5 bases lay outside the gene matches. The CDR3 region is CATRTGGVETQYF. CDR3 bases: TGTGCCACCAGGACAGGGGGCGTAGAGACCCAGTACTTC.

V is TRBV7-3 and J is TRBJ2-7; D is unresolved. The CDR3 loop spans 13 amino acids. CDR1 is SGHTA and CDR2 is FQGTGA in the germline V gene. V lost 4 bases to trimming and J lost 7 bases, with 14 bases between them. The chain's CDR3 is CASSYRVSQEQYF. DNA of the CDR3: TGTGCCAGCAGCTACCGGGTCTCCCAAGAGCAGTACTTC.

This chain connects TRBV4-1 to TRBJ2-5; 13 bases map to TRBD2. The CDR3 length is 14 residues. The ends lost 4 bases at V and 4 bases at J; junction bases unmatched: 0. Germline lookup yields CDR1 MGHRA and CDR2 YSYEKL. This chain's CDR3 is CASSRLAGGETQYF. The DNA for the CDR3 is TGCGCCAGCAGCCGACTAGCGGGGGGAGAGACCCAGTACTTC.

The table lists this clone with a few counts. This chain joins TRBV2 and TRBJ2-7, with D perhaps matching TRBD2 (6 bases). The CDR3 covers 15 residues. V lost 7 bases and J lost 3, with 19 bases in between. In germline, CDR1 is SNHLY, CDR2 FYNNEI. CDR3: CASIKGGGAIYEQYF. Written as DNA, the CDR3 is TGTGCCAGCATCAAGGGTGGAGGGGCCATCTACGAGCAGTACTTC.

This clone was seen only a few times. The CDR3 protein is CASSHRTGGTDTQYF. The CDR3 DNA is TGCGCCAGCAGCCATAGGACAGGCGGCACAGATACGCAGTATTTT. The chain has TRBV5-1 and TRBJ2-3; TRBD1 agrees at 7 bases. CDR1 and CDR2 from the germline V gene are SGHRS and YFSETQ. J was trimmed by 1 base and V by 4 bases; bases with no gene match: 6. This CDR3 comprises 15 residues.

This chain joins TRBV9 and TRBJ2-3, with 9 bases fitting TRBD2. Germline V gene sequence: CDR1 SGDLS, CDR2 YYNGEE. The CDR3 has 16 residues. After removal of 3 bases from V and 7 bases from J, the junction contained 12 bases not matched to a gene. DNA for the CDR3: TGTGCCAGCAGCGCTCTCGGGCTAGCGGGAACCCATACGCAGTATTTT. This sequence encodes CASSALGLAGTHTQYF. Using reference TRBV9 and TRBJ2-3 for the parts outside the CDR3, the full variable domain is DSGVTQTPKHLITATGQRVTLRCSPRSGDLSVYWYQQSLDQGLQFLIQYYNGEERAKGNILERFSAQQFPDLHSELNLSSLELGDSALYFCASSALGLAGTHTQYFGPGTRLTVL.

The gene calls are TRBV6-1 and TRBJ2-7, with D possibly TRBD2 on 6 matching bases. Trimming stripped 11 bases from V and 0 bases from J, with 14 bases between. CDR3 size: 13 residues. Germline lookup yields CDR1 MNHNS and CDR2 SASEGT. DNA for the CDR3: TGTGCCGGCATGCGGGAAAGCTCCTACGAGCAGTACTTC. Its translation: CAGMRESSYEQYF.

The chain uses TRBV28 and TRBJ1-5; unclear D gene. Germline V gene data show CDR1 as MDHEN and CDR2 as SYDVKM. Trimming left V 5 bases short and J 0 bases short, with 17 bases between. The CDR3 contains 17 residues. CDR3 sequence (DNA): TGTGCCAGCAGTCTAGGGTCCTGGCCCTATAGCAATCAGCCCCAGCATTTT. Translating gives CASSLGSWPYSNQPQHF.